This record looks at one T cell receptor beta chain sequence and its context. Assay: immunoSEQ multiplex PCR; the TCRdb copy retains only in-frame clones and omits some. The sample carries around 150,000 clones, 65% to 90% recorded once. These data are taken from a study of cytomegalovirus exposure and HLA in healthy donors. The CDR3 sequence is 19 residues long. Germline V gene data show CDR1 as MGHRA and CDR2 as YSYEKL. Trimming at V came to 2 bases and at J to 7 bases, leaving 19 bases not matched to a gene. The sequencing input was PBMCs. This rearrangement joins TRBV4-1 to TRBJ2-2; 7 bases match TRBD2. The sequence was obtained from a young woman in good health and CMV-seronegative. CDR3 loop: CASSQWASGLEHGSGELFF. For the CDR3, the DNA is TGCGCCAGCAGCCAATGGGCTAGCGGACTCGAGCACGGGAGCGGGGAGCTGTTTTTT.